Following are 3 T cell receptor beta chains from one sample sequenced in a study of blood T cell repertoires in COVID-19. TCRdb's table, derived via immunoSEQ multiplex PCR, lists solely in-frame clones and lacks some. The table records around 150,000 clones, around 80% of them present only once. The specimen was peripheral blood. These receptors were taken from a man aged 55 to 70 who had recovered from COVID-19.

The chain is built from TRBV5-4 and TRBJ1-6; D may be TRBD1 (5 bases). The CDR3 totals 15 residues. Germline values: CDR1 SGHNT, CDR2 YYREEE (reference sequence). Trimming stripped 0 bases from V and 1 base from J, with 5 bases between. DNA for the CDR3: TGTGCCAGCAGCTTGGGGACATCCTATAATTCACCCCTCCACTTT. Translation: CASSLGTSYNSPLHF.

The V and J genes are TRBV11-3 and TRBJ2-5; tentative D call: TRBD2 (6 bases). V was trimmed by 1 base and J by 2 bases, leaving 8 bases between them. The germline V gene encodes CDR1 SGHNT and CDR2 YENEEA. This CDR3 comprises 14 residues. The chain's CDR3 is CASSLVGGQETQYF. Written as DNA, the CDR3 is TGTGCCAGCAGCTTAGTCGGGGGACAAGAGACCCAGTACTTC.

V is TRBV10-3 and J is TRBJ1-1; 7 bases are shared with TRBD1. V lost 3 bases and J lost 0; bases outside the gene matches: 7. The CDR3 loop spans 16 amino acids. The germline V gene has CDR1 ENHRY and CDR2 SYGVKD. CDR3 sequence: CAISEGGQRLNTEAFF. In DNA form, the CDR3 reads TGTGCCATCAGTGAAGGGGGACAGCGATTGAACACTGAAGCTTTCTTT.